A single sample is the source of the 31 T cell receptor beta chains below, sequenced in a study of identical twins. MiXCR, applied by TCRdb to the 5' RACE reads, yields one record per CDR3 protein. Of approximately 550,000 distinct CDR3 sequences in the sample, approximately 20% were seen once. A further study also used this sample, focusing on yellow fever vaccine responses in identical twins.

The specimen sequenced was CD4+ T cells sorted from blood. These receptors came from a woman younger than 35 in good health.

The rearrangement joins TRBV6-2 or TRBV6-3 to TRBJ2-3; D perhaps matches TRBD2 (6 bases). This CDR3 has 17 residues. V lost 2 bases, J lost 0 bases, and 15 bases lay in between. Germline V CDR1 and CDR2: MNHEY, SVGEGT. The CDR3 nucleotides are TGTGCCAGCAGTTACCCGCTACTAGCAAAGAGCACAGATACGCAGTATTTT. Translating gives CASSYPLLAKSTDTQYF.

The rearrangement uses TRBV7-3 and TRBJ2-7; TRBD1 might be the D (5 bases). CDR3 length: 14 amino acids. V gave up 5 bases and J gave up 7 bases, with 18 bases separating them. CDR1 is SGHTA and CDR2 is FQGTGA in the germline V gene. CDR3 region: CASSPTQGPGEQYF. Written as DNA, the CDR3 is TGTGCCAGCAGCCCCACCCAGGGCCCCGGGGAGCAGTACTTC.

This clonotype was picked up a small number of times. This chain connects TRBV5-1 to TRBJ2-3, with no clear D. The germline CDR1 and CDR2 sequences are SGHRS and YFSETQ. This CDR3 is built from 17 residues. V was pared by 1 base and J by 0 bases, with 15 bases between. This CDR3 is CASSLYGRTTSTDTQYF. As DNA, the CDR3 is TGCGCCAGCAGCTTGTACGGCAGGACGACTAGCACAGATACGCAGTATTTT. Filled out from reference TRBV5-1 and TRBJ2-3, the complete variable domain reads KAGVTQTPRYLIKTRGQQVTLSCSPISGHRSVSWYQQTPGQGLQFLFEYFSETQRNKGNFPGRFSGRQFSNSRSEMNVSTLELGDSALYLCASSLYGRTTSTDTQYFGPGTRLTVL.

There are a few counts of this clonotype. This rearrangement joins TRBV2 to TRBJ2-7; D call uncertain. This CDR3 is built from 13 residues. Germline lookup yields CDR1 SNHLY and CDR2 FYNNEI. Trimming took off 6 bases at V and 2 bases at J, with 11 bases between the two ends. The CDR3 region has the DNA TGTGCCAGCAGGGTGACTTCGGCCTACGAGCAGTACTTC. Translating gives CASRVTSAYEQYF. Drawing the rest from reference TRBV2 and TRBJ2-7, the complete variable domain is EPEVTQTPSHQVTQMGQEVILRCVPISNHLYFYWYRQILGQKVEFLVSFYNNEISEKSEIFDDQFSVERPDGSNFTLKIRSTKLEDSAMYFCASRVTSAYEQYFGPGTRLTVT.

This clonotype was picked up a small number of times. This chain links TRBV18 with TRBJ2-7; D is perhaps TRBD1 or TRBD2 (5 bases each). CDR1 KGHSH and CDR2 LQKENI come from the germline V gene. V was clipped by 2 bases and J by 0 bases, with 8 bases between them. The CDR3 runs 14 residues. The chain's CDR3 is CASSPGDASYEQYV. The CDR3 DNA reads as TGTGCCAGCTCACCAGGGGACGCCTCCTACGAGCAGTACGTC.

This chain connects TRBV18 to TRBJ1-1; D may be TRBD1 (5 bases). The germline CDR1 and CDR2 sequences are KGHSH and LQKENI. The CDR3 has 13 residues. V was pared by 6 bases and J by 0 bases, with 8 bases between. CDR3 sequence: CASSGTVNTEAFF. In DNA, the CDR3 is TGTGCCAGCTCGGGGACGGTGAACACTGAAGCTTTCTTT.

The chain combines TRBV6-1 with TRBJ2-4; D is ambiguous. The germline V and J ends were trimmed by 0 bases and 0 bases, with 6 bases remaining between them. Per the germline V gene, CDR1 is MNHNS and CDR2 is SASEGT. The CDR3 consists of 15 residues. CDR3 DNA sequence: TGTGCCAGCAGTGAAGCGCAGTTAGCCAAAAACATTCAGTACTTC. This gives the protein CASSEAQLAKNIQYF.

This chain links TRBV5-1 with TRBJ2-1, with D hard to call. Between the trimmed V and J ends, which lost 4 bases and 6 bases, there was a span of 20 bases. Per germline, CDR1 SGHRS and CDR2 YFSETQ. The CDR3 covers 16 residues. CDR3: CASSPERWNGFNEQFF. CDR3 in DNA: TGCGCCAGCAGCCCGGAACGTTGGAACGGATTCAATGAGCAGTTCTTC.

This clonotype came up a few times. V usage is TRBV28 and J usage is TRBJ2-7; D tentatively fits TRBD1 or TRBD2 (5 bases each). Germline values: CDR1 MDHEN, CDR2 SYDVKM. The CDR3 runs to 14 residues. The V and J ends lost 7 bases and 1 base respectively, with 14 bases between them. The CDR3 nucleotides read TGTGCCAGCACCCTAAAAGGGACGTCCTACGAGCAGTACTTC. This sequence encodes CASTLKGTSYEQYF.

This chain uses TRBV4-1 with TRBJ2-3, with 11 bases fitting TRBD2. Germline V gene sequence: CDR1 MGHRA, CDR2 YSYEKL. Germline trimming cut 4 bases from V and 5 bases from J; bases unmatched to any gene: 20. The CDR3 runs to 20 residues. CDR3: CASSRPRDPRLAGTLDTQYF. The CDR3 bases are TGCGCCAGCAGCCGCCCACGTGACCCACGACTAGCGGGGACCCTAGATACGCAGTATTTT.

The chain recombines TRBV4-2 with TRBJ2-7; 11 bases align to TRBD2. The CDR3 is 17 amino acids. Losses at the gene ends were 1 base for V and 1 base for J; bases not matched to a gene: 6. Germline V lookup: CDR1 LGHNA, CDR2 YNFKEQ. The CDR3 here is CASSQVGLAVESYEQYF. The DNA of the CDR3 is TGTGCCAGCAGCCAAGTGGGACTAGCGGTGGAATCCTACGAGCAGTACTTC.

The chain joins TRBV5-1 to TRBJ2-1, with 15 bases fitting TRBD2. The germline V gene has CDR1 SGHRS and CDR2 YFSETQ. The junction had 8 bases not matched to a gene; V was cut back by 4 bases and J by 6 bases. The CDR3 totals 17 residues. The CDR3 bases are TGCGCCAGCAGCATTAGGACTAGCGGGGGGGCTGTCAATGAGCAGTTCTTC. It encodes CASSIRTSGGAVNEQFF.

This clonotype was detected a few times. The chain joins TRBV12-3 or TRBV12-4 to TRBJ1-2, with D perhaps TRBD1 (5 bases). The germline V and J ends were trimmed by 6 bases and 4 bases, with 15 bases remaining between them. CDR3 size: 14 residues. This chain's CDR3 is CASRAGTQGYGYTF. DNA of the CDR3: TGTGCCAGCAGAGCCGGGACTCAGGGCTATGGCTACACCTTC.

This clonotype was counted a few times. V and J are TRBV29-1 and TRBJ2-3, with D possibly matching TRBD1 (6 bases). V shed 3 bases and J shed 1 base, with 14 bases lying between them. The CDR3 sequence is 15 residues long. Germline CDR1 is SQVTM and CDR2 is ANQGSEA. DNA for the CDR3: TGCAGCGTTGATCCCCGGGACATGGGCACAGATACGCAGTATTTT. Translation: CSVDPRDMGTDTQYF.

The V and J genes are TRBV6-5 and TRBJ1-4, with D maybe TRBD1 (6 bases). The CDR3 spans 11 residues. Germline CDR1 MNHEY, CDR2 SVGAGI. Trimming left V 5 bases short and J 8 bases short, with 6 bases between. CDR3 DNA: TGTGCCAGCAGTACAGGGGAAAAACTGTTTTTT. This gives the protein CASSTGEKLFF.

This clonotype was observed a handful of times. The chain recombines TRBV10-3 with TRBJ2-1; 10 bases match TRBD2. CDR1 and CDR2 (germline): ENHRY, SYGVKD. The CDR3 contains 15 residues. V lost 3 bases to trimming and J lost 3 bases; unmatched junction nucleotides: 2. The CDR3 sequence: CAISDSGGDYNEQFF. The DNA for the CDR3 is TGTGCCATCAGTGACAGCGGGGGGGACTACAATGAGCAGTTCTTC.

This clonotype was counted a few times. DNA of the CDR3: TGTGCCAGCAGTGAATACATTGGGAGCGGGAGGGGTCCGAATGAGCAGTTCTTC. Translating gives CASSEYIGSGRGPNEQFF. V is TRBV25-1 and J is TRBJ2-1, with 10 bases that match TRBD2. Germline V lookup: CDR1 MGHDK, CDR2 SYGVNS. V was pared by 0 bases and J by 7 bases, with 12 bases of the junction left unmatched. CDR3 size: 18 residues.

The gene calls are TRBV29-1 and TRBJ2-3; 10 bases are shared with TRBD2. The CDR3 runs to 14 residues. The trim removed 3 bases at V and 7 bases at J, leaving 7 bases unmatched. Germline CDR1 SQVTM, CDR2 ANQGSEA. CDR3 DNA sequence: TGCAGCGTTGAGGCTAGCGGGAGCCCGAATACGCAGTATTTT. It specifies CSVEASGSPNTQYF.

This chain uses TRBV7-2 with TRBJ2-5; no clear D. V lost 3 bases, J lost 2 bases, and 7 bases lay in between. This CDR3 comprises 13 residues. Germline V gene data show CDR1 as SGHTA and CDR2 as FQGNSA. CDR3 bases: TGTGCCAGCAGCTTTAGGATTCAAGAGACCCAGTACTTC. Translated: CASSFRIQETQYF. Full variable domain (missing parts from reference TRBV7-2 and TRBJ2-5): GAGVSQSPSNKVTEKGKDVELRCDPISGHTALYWYRQSLGQGLEFLIYFQGNSAPDKSGLPSDRFSAERTGGSVSTLTIQRTQQEDSAVYLCASSFRIQETQYFGPGTRLLVL.

This clonotype was found a few times. The V call is TRBV7-9, the J call TRBJ2-7; D is undetermined. V lost 4 bases and J lost 6, with 10 bases in between. The CDR3 consists of 12 residues. Germline CDR1 SEHNR, CDR2 FQNEAQ (reference sequence). The CDR3 region is CASSSLSPEQYF. The CDR3 DNA reads TGTGCCAGCAGCTCCCTTTCCCCCGAGCAGTACTTC.

The chain recombines TRBV28 with TRBJ2-2; 10 bases fit TRBD2. This CDR3 region has 16 residues. Looked up from germline, CDR1 is MDHEN and CDR2 is SYDVKM. Losses at the gene ends were 5 bases for V and 6 bases for J; bases not matched to a gene: 9. CDR3 DNA: TGTGCCAGCAGTCCCCGGCTAGCGGGAGTGGCCGGGGAGCTGTTTTTT. As protein: CASSPRLAGVAGELFF. Based on the CDR3 plus reference TRBV28 and TRBJ2-2, the full variable domain is DVKVTQSSRYLVKRTGEKVFLECVQDMDHENMFWYRQDPGLGLRLIYFSYDVKMKEKGDIPEGYSVSREKKERFSLILESASTNQTSMYLCASSPRLAGVAGELFFGEGSRLTVL.

Here the CDR3 DNA reads TGCGCCAGCAGCTTGGAGGGAGAAATCGGACGGTACTTC. Its translation is CASSLEGEIGRYF. The chain joins TRBV5-1 to TRBJ2-7; D perhaps matches TRBD2 (5 bases). Germline V CDR1 and CDR2: SGHRS, YFSETQ. The CDR3 consists of 13 residues. V lost 0 bases, J lost 12 bases, and 16 bases lay in between.

Ten or more counts support this clonotype. V and J are TRBV12-3 or TRBV12-4 and TRBJ1-5, with D maybe TRBD1 (6 bases). Trimming cost V 5 bases and J 1 base, with 9 bases left between them. The CDR3 length is 14 residues. This CDR3 is CASSLQGSNQPQHF. DNA for the CDR3: TGTGCCAGCAGTCTACAGGGAAGCAATCAGCCCCAGCATTTT.

The V gene is TRBV6-5, the J gene TRBJ1-3, with no clear D. CDR1 MNHEY and CDR2 SVGAGI come from the germline V gene. This CDR3 region has 17 residues. V was clipped by 0 bases and J by 0 bases, with 12 bases between them. This CDR3 reads CASSYSNWPGSGNTIYF. The CDR3 nucleotides read TGTGCCAGCAGTTACTCGAATTGGCCGGGCTCTGGAAACACCATATATTTT.

The chain uses TRBV7-9 and TRBJ2-1; TRBD2 matches at 10 bases. CDR3 length equals 15 residues. Germline trimming cut 5 bases from V and 8 bases from J; bases unmatched to any gene: 9. Germline values: CDR1 SEHNR, CDR2 FQNEAQ (reference sequence). CDR3 loop: CASSQPGLAFDEQFF. CDR3 in DNA: TGTGCCAGCAGCCAACCGGGACTAGCGTTCGATGAGCAGTTCTTC.

This clonotype was seen a handful of times. This chain connects TRBV5-1 to TRBJ2-2; tentative D call: TRBD2 (6 bases). Germline V gives CDR1 SGHRS, CDR2 YFSETQ. CDR3 length: 17 residues. Trimming removed 7 bases at V and 0 bases at J, with 19 bases between. The CDR3 region is CASRPAGLPANTGELFF. Written as DNA, the CDR3 is TGCGCCAGCCGGCCCGCGGGACTCCCCGCGAACACCGGGGAGCTGTTTTTT. The entire variable domain, with the rest obtained from reference TRBV5-1 and TRBJ2-2, is as follows: KAGVTQTPRYLIKTRGQQVTLSCSPISGHRSVSWYQQTPGQGLQFLFEYFSETQRNKGNFPGRFSGRQFSNSRSEMNVSTLELGDSALYLCASRPAGLPANTGELFFGEGSRLTVL.

This chain uses TRBV20-1 with TRBJ2-5; 8 bases map to TRBD2. V dropped 6 bases and J dropped 3; count of bases not matched to a gene: 12. This CDR3 has 15 amino acids. CDR1 and CDR2 (germline): DFQATT, SNEGSKA (reference sequence). CDR3 in DNA: TGCAGTGCCAGAAATATACTAGCGGCCAAAGAGACCCAGTACTTC. This translates into CSARNILAAKETQYF.

In this sample, this clonotype turned up a few times. The chain is built from TRBV28 and TRBJ2-5; TRBD2 matches at 8 bases. Germline-derived CDR1 and CDR2 are MDHEN and SYDVKM. V lost 5 bases to trimming and J lost 7 bases; unmatched junction nucleotides: 15. The CDR3 is 16 residues long. The CDR3 spells CASSTDEAGAGLTQYF. CDR3 nucleotide sequence: TGTGCCAGCAGTACGGATGAAGCGGGAGCTGGGCTGACCCAGTACTTC.

J is TRBJ2-7 and V is TRBV2; D ambiguous. The CDR3 has 14 residues. Per germline, CDR1 SNHLY and CDR2 FYNNEI. The ends were cut back, 5 bases at V and 0 bases at J, with 11 bases in the middle. CDR3: CASSFPPSSYEQYF. The CDR3 DNA follows: TGTGCCAGCAGTTTTCCCCCAAGCTCCTACGAGCAGTACTTC.

This chain uses TRBV27 with TRBJ2-1, with D tentatively TRBD1 (6 bases). CDR1 and CDR2 (germline): MNHEY, SMNVEV (reference sequence). The CDR3 has 13 residues. The V and J ends lost 4 bases and 7 bases respectively, with 11 bases between them. The CDR3 nucleotides are TGTGCCAGCAGTTCCCAGGGGTGGAATGAGCAGTTCTTC. This gives the protein CASSSQGWNEQFF.

This clonotype appeared a few times. The chain joins TRBV28 to TRBJ2-2; TRBD2 agrees at 9 bases. Per germline, CDR1 MDHEN and CDR2 SYDVKM. The CDR3 is 16 residues long. The V gene end was trimmed by 5 bases and the J gene end by 1 base; junction bases not matched to a gene: 5. CDR3 sequence (DNA): TGTGCCAGCAGTCAACTAGCGGGTCTGAACACCGGGGAGCTGTTTTTT. As protein: CASSQLAGLNTGELFF.